This T cell receptor beta chain derives from a study of T cell responses to AZD1222 COVID-19 vaccine. CDR1 and CDR2 (germline): MGHRA, YSYEKL. This CDR3 has 17 residues. V was trimmed by 0 bases and J by 1 base, leaving 13 bases between them. Generated by immunoSEQ multiplex PCR, the TCRdb table keeps only in-frame clones and is missing some. The sample yields about 120,000 clones, 80% to 90% seen once. This TCR was sampled from an adult in good health. The V and J genes are TRBV4-1 and TRBJ1-5, with unresolved D. The sequencing here drew on peripheral blood, taken on day 0 of AZD1222 vaccination. In DNA, the CDR3 is TGCGCCAGCAGCCAAGAGGGGAGTCGCAGGAGCAATCAGCCCCAGCATTTT. Translating it yields CASSQEGSRRSNQPQHF.